The present entry profiles one TCR beta chain with its context. Other DNA sequences within the sample encode an identical CDR3. The sample comes from a study of blood T cell repertoires in COVID-19. Study summary: PBMCs, B-cell-depleted T cells, or T cells were the source of the cDNA or gDNA that made up the material.

Clinical history reported by participants formed the basis on which cohorts were assigned. Source study methods: From reference gene primer amplification, estimates of nucleated cell counts were derived. Data came from immunoSEQ multiplex PCR; TCRdb stores just in-frame clones and leaves some out. That table furnishes V, J and clone size, whereas the DNA furnished D and trimming. The table has just over 80,000 clones, around 89% seen once. Germline V CDR1 and CDR2: GTSNPN, SVGIG (reference sequence). The CDR3 spans 13 residues. Trimming shortened V by 1 base and J by 4 bases, and 8 bases separated the two germline ends.

Material: PBMCs or T cells enriched from blood (not recorded which). The rearrangement joins TRBV30 to TRBJ1-5; perhaps TRBD1 as D (5 bases). The TCR comes from a woman aged 50 to 65 with acute COVID-19. The CDR3: CAWSGQGNQPQHF. The CDR3 DNA is TGTGCCTGGAGTGGTCAGGGAAATCAGCCCCAGCATTTT.